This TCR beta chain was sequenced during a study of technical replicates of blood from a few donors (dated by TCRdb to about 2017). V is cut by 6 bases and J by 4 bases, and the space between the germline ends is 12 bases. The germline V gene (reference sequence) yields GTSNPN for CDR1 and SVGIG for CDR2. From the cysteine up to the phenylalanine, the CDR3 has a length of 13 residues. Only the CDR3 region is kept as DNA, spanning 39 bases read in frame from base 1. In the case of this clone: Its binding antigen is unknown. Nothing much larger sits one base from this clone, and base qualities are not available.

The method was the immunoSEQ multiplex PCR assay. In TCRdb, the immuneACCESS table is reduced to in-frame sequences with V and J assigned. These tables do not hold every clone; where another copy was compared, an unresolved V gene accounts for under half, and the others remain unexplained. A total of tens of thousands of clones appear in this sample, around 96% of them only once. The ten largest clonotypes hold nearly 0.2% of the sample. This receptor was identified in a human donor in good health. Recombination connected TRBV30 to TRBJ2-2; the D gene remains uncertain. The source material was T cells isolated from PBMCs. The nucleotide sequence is TGTGCCTGCCAAAACCCGGTCACCGGGGAGCTGTTTTTT. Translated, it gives CACQNPVTGELFF. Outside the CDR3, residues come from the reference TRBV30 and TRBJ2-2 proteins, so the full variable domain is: SQTIHQWPATLVQPVGSPLSLECTVEGTSNPNLYWYRQAAGRGLQLLFYSVGIGQISSEVPQNLSASRPQDRQFILSSKKLLLSDSGFYLCACQNPVTGELFFGEGSRLTVL.